This record concerns one T cell receptor (beta chain) sequence. Its antigen is not known. Clones were read by immunoSEQ multiplex PCR, and TCRdb kept only the in-frame ones, dropping some. The sample has approximately 35,000 clones, 75% to 95% seen once. The sample belongs to a study of a mutant IDH1 vaccine in newly diagnosed glioma. The time point is: week 47, end of study. One vaccine dose held 300 ug of mutant IDH1 20-mer peptide and came with topical imiquimod. The TCR was taken from a middle-aged woman with glioma. The sample was PBMCs, taken from a glioma patient whose treatment included an IDH1 peptide vaccine.

The CDR3 DNA is TGTGCCAGCAGGCGGGGGAAATCCTACGAGCAGTACTTC. It yields the protein CASRRGKSYEQYF. The chain has TRBV27 and TRBJ2-7, with 7 bases that match TRBD2. Germline V gene lookup returns CDR1 MNHEY and CDR2 SMNVEV (reference sequence). J lost 1 base, V lost 6 bases, and 3 bases had no gene match. The CDR3 totals 13 residues.